This T cell receptor (beta chain) originates from a study of T cells expressing NK-cell markers. Germline-derived CDR1 and CDR2 are MDHEN and SYDVKM. The CDR3 loop spans 11 amino acids. Reanalyzing the 5' RACE reads, TCRdb keeps one entry per CDR3 protein, without DNA. This table lists around 550,000 distinct CDR3 sequences. Source material: blood T cells: a sorted CD56 or NKG2C T cell subset, CD4+ or CD8+ T cells, or bulk PBMC T cells (not recorded which). The genes are TRBV28 and TRBJ2-7; TCRdb reports TRBD2, a call that lacks DNA to check it against. This clonotype originated in a man aged 18 to 30 in good health. CDR3 protein: CASSLGRGQYF.